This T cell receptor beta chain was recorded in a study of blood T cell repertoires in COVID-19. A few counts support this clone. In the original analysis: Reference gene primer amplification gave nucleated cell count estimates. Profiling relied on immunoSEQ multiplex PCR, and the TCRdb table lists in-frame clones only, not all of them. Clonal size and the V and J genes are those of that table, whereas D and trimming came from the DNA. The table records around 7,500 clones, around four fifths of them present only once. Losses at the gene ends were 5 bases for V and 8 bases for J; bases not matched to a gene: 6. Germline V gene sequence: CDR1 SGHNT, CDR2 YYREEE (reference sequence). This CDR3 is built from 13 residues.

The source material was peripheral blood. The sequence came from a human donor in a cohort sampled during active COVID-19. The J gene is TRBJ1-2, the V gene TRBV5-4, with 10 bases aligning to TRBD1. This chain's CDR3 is CASSRTGGWGYTF. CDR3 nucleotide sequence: TGTGCCAGCAGTAGGACAGGGGGTTGGGGCTACACCTTC.